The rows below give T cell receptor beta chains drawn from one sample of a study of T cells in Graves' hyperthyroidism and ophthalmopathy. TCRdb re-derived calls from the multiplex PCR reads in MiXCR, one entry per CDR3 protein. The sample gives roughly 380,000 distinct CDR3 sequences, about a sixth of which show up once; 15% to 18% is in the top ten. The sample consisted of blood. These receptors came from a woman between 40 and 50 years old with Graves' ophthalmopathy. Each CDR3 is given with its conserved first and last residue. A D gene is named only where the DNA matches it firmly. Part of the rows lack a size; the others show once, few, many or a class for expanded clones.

CDR3 DNA: TGTGCCAGCAGGGACAGGGGGCTAACTGAAGCTTTCTTT
CDR3 protein: CASRDRGLTEAFF
J gene: TRBJ1-1
V gene: TRBV2
D gene: TRBD1
clone size: many

CDR3 DNA: TGTGCCAGCAGCTTTGAGGGGTCAGGAAACACCATATATTTT
CDR3 protein: CASSFEGSGNTIYF
J gene: TRBJ1-3
V gene: TRBV7-9
D gene: -
clone size: many

CDR3 DNA: TGTGCCAGCAGTCTCGCTAGAAGGGCGGGACAGAACTACGAGCAGTACTTC
CDR3 protein: CASSLARRAGQNYEQYF
J gene: TRBJ2-7
V gene: TRBV2
D gene: -
clone size: many

CDR3 DNA: TGCAGTGCTAGAGAATTGGTTGAGGTGTACGAGCAGTACTTC
CDR3 protein: CSARELVEVYEQYF
J gene: TRBJ2-7
V gene: TRBV20-1
D gene: -
clone size: many

CDR3 DNA: TGTGCCAGCACCGAGACGGATCAGCCCCAGCATTTT
CDR3 protein: CASTETDQPQHF
J gene: TRBJ1-5
V gene: TRBV28
D gene: -
clone size: many

CDR3 DNA: TGCAGTGGAGGTTTAGGTCTGAACACTGAAGCTTTCTTT
CDR3 protein: CSGGLGLNTEAFF
J gene: TRBJ1-1
V gene: TRBV20-1
D gene: -
clone size: -

CDR3 DNA: TGCAGTGCTAGAGATTCGGCCACTTTCCCACAAGAGACCCAGTACTTC
CDR3 protein: CSARDSATFPQETQYF
J gene: TRBJ2-5
V gene: TRBV20-1
D gene: -
clone size: many

CDR3 DNA: TGTGCCAGCAGCCACACTGGGACGGACACTGAAGCTTTCTTT
CDR3 protein: CASSHTGTDTEAFF
J gene: TRBJ1-1
V gene: TRBV3-1
D gene: -
clone size: many

CDR3 DNA: TGTGCCAGCGTGCGGGGGAACGGGGAGCTGTTTTTT
CDR3 protein: CASVRGNGELFF
J gene: TRBJ2-2
V gene: TRBV7-9
D gene: TRBD2
clone size: many

CDR3 DNA: TGTGCCAGCAGCTTAGGGACAGGGGGCAGGCAGCCCCAGCATTTT
CDR3 protein: CASSLGTGGRQPQHF
J gene: TRBJ1-5
V gene: TRBV11-2
D gene: TRBD1
clone size: many

CDR3 DNA: TGCGCCATCAGTGAGTCGGGGACAGATAATTCACCCCTCCACTTT
CDR3 protein: CAISESGTDNSPLHF
J gene: TRBJ1-6
V gene: TRBV10-3
D gene: TRBD1
clone size: many

CDR3 DNA: TGTGCCAGTAAAGAGAGATTTGAAGGGACTGAAGCTTTCTTT
CDR3 protein: CASKERFEGTEAFF
J gene: TRBJ1-1
V gene: TRBV6-1
D gene: -
clone size: many

CDR3 DNA: TGTGCCAGCAGCTTCGACAGGGGGCGGCATCAGCCCCAGCATTTT
CDR3 protein: CASSFDRGRHQPQHF
J gene: TRBJ1-5
V gene: TRBV2
D gene: TRBD1
clone size: many

CDR3 DNA: TGCGCCAGCAGCCAACGACCGCCGGGACAGAGCTACGAGCAGTACTTC
CDR3 protein: CASSQRPPGQSYEQYF
J gene: TRBJ2-7
V gene: TRBV4-1
D gene: TRBD1
clone size: many

CDR3 DNA: TGTGCCAGCAGCTTAGTAAACAGAGTATACGAGCAGTACTTC
CDR3 protein: CASSLVNRVYEQYF
J gene: TRBJ2-7
V gene: TRBV7-9
D gene: -
clone size: many

CDR3 DNA: TGCGCCAGCAGCTTGGTCCGGGGGGCCCATGGCTACACCTTC
CDR3 protein: CASSLVRGAHGYTF
J gene: TRBJ1-2
V gene: TRBV5-1
D gene: -
clone size: many

CDR3 DNA: TGTGCCAGCAGACCGTGGTCGGGAGGTAATCAAGAGACCCAGTACTTC
CDR3 protein: CASRPWSGGNQETQYF
J gene: TRBJ2-5
V gene: TRBV12-3/TRBV12-4
D gene: TRBD2
clone size: many

CDR3 DNA: TGTGCCAGCAGTACCCTGTCTGCCGGGGCCACCGGGGAGCTGTTTTTT
CDR3 protein: CASSTLSAGATGELFF
J gene: TRBJ2-2
V gene: TRBV6-1
D gene: -
clone size: many

CDR3 DNA: TGCGCCAGCAGCTTGGCTTTAGGGGGCGGGAGAAAAGAGACCCAGTACTTC
CDR3 protein: CASSLALGGGRKETQYF
J gene: TRBJ2-5
V gene: TRBV5-1
D gene: -
clone size: many

CDR3 DNA: TGCAGTGCTAGGGACCTCACGGGGTCCTACGAGCAGTACTTC
CDR3 protein: CSARDLTGSYEQYF
J gene: TRBJ2-7
V gene: TRBV20-1
D gene: -
clone size: few

CDR3 DNA: TGTGCCAGCAGCTTAACGGCCGGTCGAGGGCCTGGGGAGCAGTACTTC
CDR3 protein: CASSLTAGRGPGEQYF
J gene: TRBJ2-7
V gene: TRBV11-1
D gene: -
clone size: -

CDR3 DNA: TGTGCCAGCAGCTCAACGGAGGGATTGACAGATACGCAGTATTTT
CDR3 protein: CASSSTEGLTDTQYF
J gene: TRBJ2-3
V gene: TRBV7-3
D gene: -
clone size: many

CDR3 DNA: TGTGCCACCTGGCCGGAGGGGGTCGATTCACCCCTCCACTTT
CDR3 protein: CATWPEGVDSPLHF
J gene: TRBJ1-6
V gene: TRBV7-9
D gene: -
clone size: -

CDR3 DNA: TGCGCCAGCACCTACGGAGGAGTCTCCAATCAGCCCCAGCATTTT
CDR3 protein: CASTYGGVSNQPQHF
J gene: TRBJ1-5
V gene: TRBV10-2
D gene: -
clone size: many

CDR3 DNA: TGTGCCAGCAGTTTCTATGGTGAAGCTTTCTTT
CDR3 protein: CASSFYGEAFF
J gene: TRBJ1-1
V gene: TRBV6-2/TRBV6-3
D gene: -
clone size: many

CDR3 DNA: TGCGCCAGCAGCTTACTGGGACCATCACTCTCCTACGAGCAGTACTTC
CDR3 protein: CASSLLGPSLSYEQYF
J gene: TRBJ2-7
V gene: TRBV5-1
D gene: -
clone size: few

CDR3 DNA: TGTGCCAGCAGCTCTGCCTGGTCGGGGGCGCGGACTGAAGCTTTCTTT
CDR3 protein: CASSSAWSGARTEAFF
J gene: TRBJ1-1
V gene: TRBV28
D gene: -
clone size: many

CDR3 DNA: TGTGCCAGCAGCTCAACGACAGCCTACGAGCAGTACTTC
CDR3 protein: CASSSTTAYEQYF
J gene: TRBJ2-7
V gene: TRBV7-9
D gene: -
clone size: many

CDR3 DNA: TGTGCCAGCAGGGCTAGCGGGAACACCGGGGAGCTGTTTTTT
CDR3 protein: CASRASGNTGELFF
J gene: TRBJ2-2
V gene: TRBV2
D gene: TRBD2
clone size: many

CDR3 DNA: TGTGCCAGCAGCTTAGGTAGCGGGAGTTACTGGGAGACCCAGTACTTC
CDR3 protein: CASSLGSGSYWETQYF
J gene: TRBJ2-5
V gene: TRBV11-2
D gene: TRBD2
clone size: -

CDR3 DNA: TGTGCCAGCCGTCCCGGGAATCAGCCCCAGCATTTT
CDR3 protein: CASRPGNQPQHF
J gene: TRBJ1-5
V gene: TRBV12-3/TRBV12-4
D gene: -
clone size: many

CDR3 DNA: TGTGCCAGCAGTACCCAGGGCGCGCCGCGCCAGCATTTT
CDR3 protein: CASSTQGAPRQHF
J gene: TRBJ1-5
V gene: TRBV6-2/TRBV6-3
D gene: -
clone size: -

CDR3 DNA: TGTGCCAGCAGTTTCATTACCAGCTCCTACGAGCAGTACTTC
CDR3 protein: CASSFITSSYEQYF
J gene: TRBJ2-7
V gene: TRBV12-3/TRBV12-4
D gene: -
clone size: many

CDR3 DNA: TGTGCCAGCAGTTTACTGGCCGCGAGCGGGAGTATCTACGAGCAGTACTTC
CDR3 protein: CASSLLAASGSIYEQYF
J gene: TRBJ2-7
V gene: TRBV28
D gene: TRBD2
clone size: few

CDR3 DNA: TGTGCCAGCAGTCGCAACTGGGAGCTAGGGGGTTCACCCCTCCACTTT
CDR3 protein: CASSRNWELGGSPLHF
J gene: TRBJ1-6
V gene: TRBV27
D gene: -
clone size: few

CDR3 DNA: TGTGCCAGCAGTTTATATGACAGCGTGGGTTCACCCCTCCACTTT
CDR3 protein: CASSLYDSVGSPLHF
J gene: TRBJ1-6
V gene: TRBV28
D gene: -
clone size: many

CDR3 DNA: TGTGCCACCAGCCAGTTGGGTCTTTACGAGCAGTACTTC
CDR3 protein: CATSQLGLYEQYF
J gene: TRBJ2-7
V gene: TRBV15
D gene: -
clone size: -

CDR3 DNA: TGTGCCAGCAGCCCCACTGGGAGAGGAACTTATGGCTACACCTTC
CDR3 protein: CASSPTGRGTYGYTF
J gene: TRBJ1-2
V gene: TRBV28
D gene: -
clone size: -

CDR3 DNA: TGCGCCAGCAGCTTGAGGCACAGGACTGGGGCCAACGTCCTGACTTTC
CDR3 protein: CASSLRHRTGANVLTF
J gene: TRBJ2-6
V gene: TRBV5-1
D gene: -
clone size: many

CDR3 DNA: TGCGCCAGCAGCTTGGAGGGACACCTCACGGGGGGCACTGAAGCTTTCTTT
CDR3 protein: CASSLEGHLTGGTEAFF
J gene: TRBJ1-1
V gene: TRBV5-1
D gene: -
clone size: few

CDR3 DNA: TGTGCCAGCAGTGGTATGGGGGGCTGGAGGCAGCCCCAGCATTTT
CDR3 protein: CASSGMGGWRQPQHF
J gene: TRBJ1-5
V gene: TRBV6-1
D gene: -
clone size: many

CDR3 DNA: TGTGCCAGCAGCAGAAAACAGGATCCGAGCTCTGGAAACACCATATATTTT
CDR3 protein: CASSRKQDPSSGNTIYF
J gene: TRBJ1-3
V gene: TRBV11-2
D gene: -
clone size: many

CDR3 DNA: TGTGCCAGCAGCTCCAATCGACGGAACACTGAAGCTTTCTTT
CDR3 protein: CASSSNRRNTEAFF
J gene: TRBJ1-1
V gene: TRBV7-6
D gene: -
clone size: many

CDR3 DNA: TGTGCCAGCAGTGACAGGGCTGGGGCCAACGTCCTGACTTTC
CDR3 protein: CASSDRAGANVLTF
J gene: TRBJ2-6
V gene: TRBV6-4
D gene: -
clone size: many

CDR3 DNA: TGTGCCATGGCGCGCGGGACACAATACGAGCAGTACTTC
CDR3 protein: CAMARGTQYEQYF
J gene: TRBJ2-7
V gene: TRBV10-3
D gene: -
clone size: few

CDR3 DNA: TGTGCCACCAGCAGAGATCGATGGGAGAAGAACTATGGCTACACCTTC
CDR3 protein: CATSRDRWEKNYGYTF
J gene: TRBJ1-2
V gene: TRBV15
D gene: -
clone size: many

CDR3 DNA: TGTGCCAGCAGTTACGATTGGCGGGGGATCAACGAGCAGTACTTC
CDR3 protein: CASSYDWRGINEQYF
J gene: TRBJ2-7
V gene: TRBV6-5
D gene: TRBD2
clone size: few

CDR3 DNA: TGTGCCAGCAGCGGACTTTACCAAGAGACCCAGTACTTC
CDR3 protein: CASSGLYQETQYF
J gene: TRBJ2-5
V gene: TRBV9
D gene: -
clone size: many

CDR3 DNA: TGTGCCAGCAGCTTAGGAAAGAGGTCTAGCGCGGCAGGAGATGCGACCCAGTACTTC
CDR3 protein: CASSLGKRSSAAGDATQYF
J gene: TRBJ2-5
V gene: TRBV11-2
D gene: -
clone size: few

CDR3 DNA: TGCAGTGCTAGCAAGCGGGTGGGGACCGGGGAGCTGTTTTTT
CDR3 protein: CSASKRVGTGELFF
J gene: TRBJ2-2
V gene: TRBV20-1
D gene: -
clone size: many

CDR3 DNA: TGTGCCTGGGGACCACAGGGGGACCAAGAGACCCAGTACTTC
CDR3 protein: CAWGPQGDQETQYF
J gene: TRBJ2-5
V gene: TRBV30
D gene: TRBD1
clone size: many

CDR3 DNA: TGTGCCAGCAGTTTGCGTGGGGACAGCAATCAGCCCCAGCATTTT
CDR3 protein: CASSLRGDSNQPQHF
J gene: TRBJ1-5
V gene: TRBV28
D gene: -
clone size: many

CDR3 DNA: TGTGCCAGCAGCACCTTCGGACAGGGGGAAGGAAAGAACACTGAAGCTTTCTTT
CDR3 protein: CASSTFGQGEGKNTEAFF
J gene: TRBJ1-1
V gene: TRBV2
D gene: TRBD1
clone size: many

CDR3 DNA: TGTGCCAGCACCTACCTTTCCTCTGGAAACACCATATATTTT
CDR3 protein: CASTYLSSGNTIYF
J gene: TRBJ1-3
V gene: TRBV6-5
D gene: -
clone size: many

CDR3 DNA: TGTGCCAGCAGTAAGTCAGTATCCTACGAGCAGTACTTC
CDR3 protein: CASSKSVSYEQYF
J gene: TRBJ2-7
V gene: TRBV12-3/TRBV12-4
D gene: -
clone size: -

CDR3 DNA: TGTGCCATCAGTGACTCGGGGGACACCTACGAGCAGTACTTC
CDR3 protein: CAISDSGDTYEQYF
J gene: TRBJ2-7
V gene: TRBV10-3
D gene: -
clone size: many

CDR3 DNA: TGTGCCACCAGTGATTTGCGCCAGGGGAGCACCGGGGAGCTGTTTTTT
CDR3 protein: CATSDLRQGSTGELFF
J gene: TRBJ2-2
V gene: TRBV24-1
D gene: -
clone size: -

CDR3 DNA: TGCAGCGTTGGGGGGGCGGGAGGAGAGACCCAGTACTTC
CDR3 protein: CSVGGAGGETQYF
J gene: TRBJ2-5
V gene: TRBV29-1
D gene: TRBD2
clone size: -

CDR3 DNA: TGTGCCAGTAGTGACGAGGGCCCGGGACCCTACGAGCAGTACTTC
CDR3 protein: CASSDEGPGPYEQYF
J gene: TRBJ2-7
V gene: TRBV19
D gene: -
clone size: many

CDR3 DNA: TGTGCCATCCGACACCCCAATCAGCCCCAGCATTTT
CDR3 protein: CAIRHPNQPQHF
J gene: TRBJ1-5
V gene: TRBV6-4
D gene: -
clone size: -